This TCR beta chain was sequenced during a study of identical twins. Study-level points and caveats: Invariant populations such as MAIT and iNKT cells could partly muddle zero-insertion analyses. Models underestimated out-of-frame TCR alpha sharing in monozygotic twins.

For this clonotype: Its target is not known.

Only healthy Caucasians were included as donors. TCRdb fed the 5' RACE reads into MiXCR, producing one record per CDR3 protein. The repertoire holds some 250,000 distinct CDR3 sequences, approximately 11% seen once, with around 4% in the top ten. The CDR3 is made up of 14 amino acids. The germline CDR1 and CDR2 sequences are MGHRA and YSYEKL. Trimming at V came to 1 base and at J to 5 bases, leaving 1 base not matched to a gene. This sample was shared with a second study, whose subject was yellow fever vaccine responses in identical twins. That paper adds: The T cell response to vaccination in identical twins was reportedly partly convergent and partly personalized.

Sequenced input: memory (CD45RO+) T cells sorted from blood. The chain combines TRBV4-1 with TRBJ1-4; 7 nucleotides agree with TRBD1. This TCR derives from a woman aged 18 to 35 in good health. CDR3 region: CASSQGQGNEKLFF. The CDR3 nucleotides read TGCGCCAGCAGCCAAGGACAGGGCAATGAAAAACTGTTTTTT.